The 3 T cell receptor beta chains in this list originate from one sample, sequenced in a study of T-cell reconstitution after alpha-beta-depleted transplantation in children. Preparation of the TCRbeta library used unique molecular identifiers. TCRdb passed the PCR reads through MiXCR, listing each CDR3 protein once. The sample consists of some 530,000 distinct CDR3 sequences, about 12% of them appearing once. Sequenced material: PBMCs from the stem cell graft donor, taken from the stem cell graft. The receptors shown here come from a human donor who donated a stem cell graft to a child with combined immunodeficiency.

This clonotype was detected ten times or more. The CDR3 nucleotides read TGTGCCAGCAGCCCTACCTGGACTAGCGGGACCCGCTTCTACGAGCAGTACTTC. Protein product: CASSPTWTSGTRFYEQYF. This chain uses TRBV6-5 with TRBJ2-7; 12 nucleotides align to TRBD2. V dropped 6 bases and J dropped 3; count of bases not matched to a gene: 15. The germline gives CDR1 MNHEY, CDR2 SVGAGI. This CDR3 has 18 amino acids.

In its sample, this clonotype was seen a few times. This rearrangement joins TRBV20-1 to TRBJ2-5; 11 bases align to TRBD1. This CDR3 is 13 amino acids long. Germline CDR1 DFQATT, CDR2 SNEGSKA (reference sequence). With V trimmed by 6 bases and J by 5 bases, 5 bases remained unmatched. CDR3: CSAQDRGPETQYF. Here the CDR3 DNA reads TGCAGTGCCCAGGACAGGGGGCCCGAGACCCAGTACTTC.

CDR3 bases: TGTGCCAGCAGTTACTCGACTGCGATTGAGCAGTACTTC. This encodes CASSYSTAIEQYF. The chain combines TRBV6-2 or TRBV6-3 with TRBJ2-7; D remains unclear. Looked up from germline, CDR1 is MNHEY and CDR2 is SVGEGT. The V end lost 0 bases, the J end lost 7 bases, and 10 bases lay between the germline ends. This CDR3 spans 13 amino acids.